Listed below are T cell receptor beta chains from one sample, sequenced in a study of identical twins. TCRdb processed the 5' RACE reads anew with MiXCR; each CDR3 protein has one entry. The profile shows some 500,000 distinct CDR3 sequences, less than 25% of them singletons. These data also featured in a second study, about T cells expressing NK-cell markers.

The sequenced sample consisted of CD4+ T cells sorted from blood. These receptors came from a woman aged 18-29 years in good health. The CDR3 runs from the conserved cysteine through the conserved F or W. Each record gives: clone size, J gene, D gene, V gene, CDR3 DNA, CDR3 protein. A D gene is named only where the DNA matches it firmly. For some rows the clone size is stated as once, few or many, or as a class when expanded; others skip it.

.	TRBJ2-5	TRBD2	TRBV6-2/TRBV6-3	TGTGCCAGCAGTTACACAAGCGGGAGAGGCTGGGAGACCCAGTACTTC	CASSYTSGRGWETQYF
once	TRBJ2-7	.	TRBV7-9	TGTGCCAGCAGTCCGACAGGGCGGGAGACCTACGAGCAGTACTTC	CASSPTGRETYEQYF
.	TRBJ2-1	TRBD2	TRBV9	TGTGCCAGCAGCGTCGGGGGGGCCCAAAATGGGCAGTTCTTC	CASSVGGAQNGQFF
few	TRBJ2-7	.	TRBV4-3	TGCGCCAGCAGCCAACAGTCGGCCGAGGGCTACGAGCAGTACTTC	CASSQQSAEGYEQYF
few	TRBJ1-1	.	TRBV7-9	TGTGCCAGCAGCCACCCGGTCCGGGGGGAAGCTTTCTTT	CASSHPVRGEAFF
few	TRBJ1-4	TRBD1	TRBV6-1	TGTGCCAGCACCCCCAGGGGGGGTAGTAATGAAAAACTGTTTTTT	CASTPRGGSNEKLFF
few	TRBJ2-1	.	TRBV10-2	TGCGCCAGCAGTGGTTTCTCTAAGGATGAGCAGTTCTTC	CASSGFSKDEQFF
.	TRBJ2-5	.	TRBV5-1	TGCGCCAGCAGCTTGGCCAACAGAGAAGAGACCCAGTACTTC	CASSLANREETQYF
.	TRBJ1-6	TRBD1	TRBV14	TGTGCCAGCAGCCAATGGGGACAGGGGAATTCACCCCTCCACTTT	CASSQWGQGNSPLHF
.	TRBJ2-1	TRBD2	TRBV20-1	TGCAGTGCTAAATCCCTAGCGGGGGACTCCTACAATGAGCAGTTCTTC	CSAKSLAGDSYNEQFF
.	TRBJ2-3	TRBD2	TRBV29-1	TGCAGCGTTCGGCTAGCGGGAGTAACAGATACGCAGTATTTT	CSVRLAGVTDTQYF
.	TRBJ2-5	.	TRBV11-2	TGTGCCAGCAGCTTAGGAGGGTCCTCCGCCTGGGAGACCCAGTACTTC	CASSLGGSSAWETQYF
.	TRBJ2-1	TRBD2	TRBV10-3	TGTGCCATTCGTAGCGGGGGGGGCAACAACAATGAGCAGTTCTTC	CAIRSGGGNNNEQFF
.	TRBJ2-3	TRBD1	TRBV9	TGTGCCAGCAGCGTGTGGACAGGGCCAGATACGCAGTATTTT	CASSVWTGPDTQYF
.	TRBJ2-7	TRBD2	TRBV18	TGTGCCAGCACACTACTAGCGGGCCGGGAAAACGAGCAGTACTTC	CASTLLAGRENEQYF
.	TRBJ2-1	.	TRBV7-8	TGTGCCAGCAGATTTACCCCGACTAGCTCCTACAATGAGCAGTTCTTC	CASRFTPTSSYNEQFF
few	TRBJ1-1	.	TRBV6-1	TGTGCCAGCAGACACAACAGGGATCGGACTGAAGCTTTCTTT	CASRHNRDRTEAFF
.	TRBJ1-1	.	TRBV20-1	TGCAGTGCTAGATGGCCCGCCGGGGCCGCTACTGAAGCTTTCTTT	CSARWPAGAATEAFF
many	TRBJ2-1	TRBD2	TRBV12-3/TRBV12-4	TGTGCCAGCAGTTTAGGGGGCGGGAGGGCTAATGAGCAGTTCTTC	CASSLGGGRANEQFF
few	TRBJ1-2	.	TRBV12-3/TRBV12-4	TGTGCCAGCAGTTTAATCAGAGGGGTCAGCCATGGCTACACCTTC	CASSLIRGVSHGYTF